The entry below gives a single T cell receptor beta chain sequence along with its context. The sample comes from a study of blood T cell repertoires in COVID-19. Background on the study: Both acute and convalescent COVID-19 samples were obtained from the United States, Italy and Spain. T cells, B-cell-depleted T cells, or PBMCs provided the cDNA or gDNA that served as material.

Original processing methods: Amplification from reference gene primers served as the basis for estimated nucleated cell counts. Only in-frame clones appear in the TCRdb table, and some are missing; sequencing was by immunoSEQ multiplex PCR. From that table come the V and J calls and clone size; the DNA was used to work out D and trimming. The repertoire holds about 180,000 clones, 70% to 80% seen once, with roughly 17% in the top ten. The age range of participants was about 18 to 89 years, with residence in about 25 US areas. Sequenced material: PBMCs or T cells enriched from blood (not recorded which). The sequence came from a woman between 45 and 60 years old who had recovered from COVID-19.

The CDR3 reads CASSLTGDETQYF. The CDR3 region has the DNA TGTGCCAGCAGTTTAACGGGGGACGAGACCCAGTACTTC. V is TRBV28 and J is TRBJ2-5; a weak D match, TRBD2 (6 bases). Germline V gives CDR1 MDHEN, CDR2 SYDVKM. This CDR3 has 13 amino acids. Trimming took off 2 bases at V and 5 bases at J, with 9 bases between the two ends.